This note documents a single T cell receptor (beta chain) sequence. This sample is drawn from a study of blood T cell repertoires in COVID-19. This CDR3 has 12 residues. V was pared by 1 base and J by 11 bases, with 4 bases of the junction left unmatched. In germline, CDR1 is LGHDT, CDR2 YNNKEL (reference sequence). Per the original data handling: Quantification of nucleated cells was approximated via reference gene primer amplification. Assay used: immunoSEQ multiplex PCR; TCRdb lists only in-frame clones, some missing. V and J calls and clone size are given by that table; D and trimming were obtained from the DNA. The sample shows about 150,000 clones, approximately 86% of them seen only once.

Source material: peripheral blood. The chain couples TRBV3-1 (or the pseudogene TRBV3-2) to TRBJ1-1, with 7 nucleotides matching TRBD1. This clonotype originated in an elderly woman with COVID-19, enrolled during active disease. The CDR3 spells CASSQATGAAFF. CDR3 in DNA: TGTGCCAGCAGCCAAGCCACAGGGGCCGCTTTCTTT.